This T cell receptor (beta chain) was sequenced during a study of blood T cell repertoires in COVID-19. The CDR3 has 14 amino acids. Germline-derived CDR1 and CDR2 are MNHEY and SVGAGI. The V and J ends lost 2 bases and 6 bases, in that order; junction bases with no gene match: 2. Seattle researchers signed up patients amid active infection and tracked them longitudinally. Clones were read by immunoSEQ multiplex PCR, and TCRdb kept only the in-frame ones, dropping some. The sample carries roughly 280,000 clones, 70% to 90% recorded once. The receptor's source is a woman aged 60-75 years with COVID-19, enrolled during active disease. The chain combines TRBV6-5 with TRBJ1-5; 9 nucleotides match TRBD1. The sequencing sample was made of peripheral blood. The CDR3 nucleotides are TGTGCCAGCAGTTACAGGGGACAGGGTCAGCCCCAGCATTTT. It codes for CASSYRGQGQPQHF.